This T cell receptor (beta chain) stems from a study of radiation and T cells in renal cell carcinoma. Study observations and caveats: No pretreatment tumor biopsies were available for baseline clonotypes.

Profiling relied on immunoSEQ multiplex PCR, and the TCRdb table lists in-frame clones only, not all of them. The sample includes 110,000 to 150,000 clones, approximately 82% of them seen just once. This clone was observed a handful of times. Its antigen is undetermined. The time point was: baseline pretreatment blood. As to treatment: 15 Gy SBRT to primary tumor, nephrectomy 4 weeks later. Trimming left V 0 bases short and J 1 base short, with 10 bases between. The CDR3 runs 16 residues. Looked up from germline, CDR1 is MNHNS and CDR2 is SASEGT. The specimen was blood, collected from a patient whose treatment included radiotherapy and nephrectomy. The clonotype was recovered from a woman aged 45-65 years with renal cell carcinoma. The V gene is TRBV6-1, the J gene TRBJ2-1; no reliable D call. The CDR3 DNA is TGTGCCAGCAGTGAAGCACGGAAGGAGTCCTACAATGAGCAGTTCTTC. It encodes CASSEARKESYNEQFF.